A selection of T cell receptor beta chains follows, all from one sample in a study of cytomegalovirus exposure and HLA in healthy donors. TCRdb's table, derived via immunoSEQ multiplex PCR, lists solely in-frame clones and lacks some. The sample shows around 150,000 clones, roughly four fifths of them seen only once. What was sequenced was PBMCs. The receptor set was obtained from a middle-aged man in good health and CMV-seropositive. The CDR3 runs from the conserved cysteine through the conserved F or W. Each record gives: CDR3 protein, CDR3 DNA, clone size, D gene, J gene, V gene. D genes are given only for firm matches. The size of a clone is reported for some rows only, either as once, few or many, or as a class for expanded clones.

CDR3 protein: CASSPHGRGESYTQYF; CDR3 DNA: TGTGCCAGCAGTCCTCATGGACGGGGGGAATCTTATACGCAGTATTTT; clone size: -; D gene: TRBD2; J gene: TRBJ2-3; V gene: TRBV28
CDR3 protein: CASTPGGGDRSGYTF; CDR3 DNA: TGTGCCAGCACCCCAGGAGGAGGGGATCGGTCTGGCTACACCTTC; clone size: few; D gene: -; J gene: TRBJ1-2; V gene: TRBV28
CDR3 protein: CASSVGGESYNEQFF; CDR3 DNA: TGTGCCAGCAGCGTAGGGGGGGAGTCCTACAATGAGCAGTTCTTC; clone size: -; D gene: -; J gene: TRBJ2-1; V gene: TRBV9
CDR3 protein: CASSVGYSGANTGELFF; CDR3 DNA: TGTGCCAGCAGCGTAGGCTACAGCGGGGCGAACACCGGGGAGCTGTTTTTT; clone size: -; D gene: TRBD2; J gene: TRBJ2-2; V gene: TRBV9
CDR3 protein: CASSLTSGGASYNEQFF; CDR3 DNA: TGTGCCAGCAGCTTAACTAGCGGGGGGGCCTCCTACAATGAGCAGTTCTTC; clone size: -; D gene: TRBD2; J gene: TRBJ2-1; V gene: TRBV7-8
CDR3 protein: CASSSPGQRYGYTF; CDR3 DNA: TGTGCCAGCAGCTCACCGGGACAAAGATATGGCTACACCTTC; clone size: -; D gene: -; J gene: TRBJ1-2; V gene: TRBV28
CDR3 protein: CASSGSPGTNEKLFF; CDR3 DNA: TGTGCCAGCAGCGGGAGCCCGGGCACTAATGAAAAACTGTTTTTT; clone size: -; D gene: -; J gene: TRBJ1-4; V gene: TRBV6-1
CDR3 protein: CAWSVVTDTQYF; CDR3 DNA: TGTGCCTGGAGCGTCGTCACAGATACGCAGTATTTT; clone size: -; D gene: -; J gene: TRBJ2-3; V gene: TRBV30
CDR3 protein: CASSYTMTAFYGYTF; CDR3 DNA: TGTGCCAGCAGCTATACAATGACAGCCTTCTATGGCTACACCTTC; clone size: -; D gene: -; J gene: TRBJ1-2; V gene: TRBV5-5
CDR3 protein: CASSEGRGLAGADTQYF; CDR3 DNA: TGTGCCAGCAGTGAGGGGCGGGGACTAGCGGGGGCAGATACGCAGTATTTT; clone size: -; D gene: TRBD2; J gene: TRBJ2-3; V gene: TRBV28
CDR3 protein: CASSSRQRTDTQYF; CDR3 DNA: TGTGCCAGCAGCTCCCGACAGCGCACAGATACGCAGTATTTT; clone size: few; D gene: -; J gene: TRBJ2-3; V gene: TRBV13
CDR3 protein: CASSPLAGFTGEQYF; CDR3 DNA: TGTGCCAGTAGTCCCTTAGCGGGATTCACTGGCGAGCAGTACTTC; clone size: few; D gene: TRBD2; J gene: TRBJ2-7; V gene: TRBV19
CDR3 protein: CASSPIHDRGKHQPQHF; CDR3 DNA: TGTGCCAGCAGCCCAATCCATGACAGGGGGAAGCATCAGCCCCAGCATTTT; clone size: -; D gene: TRBD1; J gene: TRBJ1-5; V gene: TRBV7-2
CDR3 protein: CASSYQGSQPQHF; CDR3 DNA: TGTGCCAGCAGTTACCAGGGTAGTCAGCCCCAGCATTTT; clone size: -; D gene: -; J gene: TRBJ1-5; V gene: TRBV6-6
CDR3 protein: CASSRTRDYGYTF; CDR3 DNA: TGTGCCAGTAGTCGAACTAGGGACTATGGCTACACCTTC; clone size: -; D gene: -; J gene: TRBJ1-2; V gene: TRBV19
CDR3 protein: CASSAWGDRNSPLHF; CDR3 DNA: TGTGCCAGCAGCGCATGGGGCGACCGAAATTCACCCCTCCACTTT; clone size: -; D gene: -; J gene: TRBJ1-6; V gene: TRBV9
CDR3 protein: CASRGAEKSNFDNQPQHF; CDR3 DNA: TGTGCCAGCCGTGGGGCCGAGAAGTCCAACTTTGACAATCAGCCCCAGCATTTT; clone size: -; D gene: -; J gene: TRBJ1-5; V gene: TRBV19
CDR3 protein: CTSSLEGLAGHEQFF; CDR3 DNA: TGTACCAGCAGTTTAGAGGGACTAGCGGGACATGAGCAGTTCTTC; clone size: -; D gene: TRBD2; J gene: TRBJ2-1; V gene: TRBV27
CDR3 protein: CASSPGGDEQYF; CDR3 DNA: TGTGCCAGTAGCCCCGGAGGGGACGAGCAGTACTTC; clone size: -; D gene: -; J gene: TRBJ2-7; V gene: TRBV19
CDR3 protein: CASWDRLMNTEAFF; CDR3 DNA: TGTGCCAGTTGGGACAGGCTCATGAACACTGAAGCTTTCTTT; clone size: -; D gene: TRBD1; J gene: TRBJ1-1; V gene: TRBV19